Presented here are 10 T cell receptor beta chains from one specimen sequenced in a study of response to subunit inactivated influenza vaccine. TCRdb re-called the RT-PCR reads through MiXCR, storing one row per CDR3 protein. The sample carries approximately 500,000 distinct CDR3 sequences, roughly 23% recorded once. The same sample was also studied in work on T cells expressing NK-cell markers. That paper notes: Synthesis of TCR beta cDNA relied on 5'RACE template switching carrying UMIs.

Here the sequenced sample was CD4+ T cells sorted from PBMCs, taken roughly 12 days after vaccination. Receptors originate from a man aged 45 to 65 who received an inactivated influenza vaccine.

Worth noting for this clonotype: The CDR3 does not end in the conserved phenylalanine or tryptophan, so this is likely a read error. V and J are TRBV6-1 and TRBJ1-2, with a possible D match to TRBD1 (6 bases). Germline V gives CDR1 MNHNS, CDR2 SASEGT. Trimming stripped 6 bases from V and 3 bases from J, with 14 bases between. This CDR3 is 14 amino acids long. The CDR3 region is CASRGRQGHYGYTS. CDR3 DNA sequence: TGTGCCAGCAGAGGGAGGCAGGGGCACTATGGCTACACCTCC.

The chain joins TRBV30 to TRBJ1-2; D call uncertain. Germline loops: CDR1 GTSNPN, CDR2 SVGIG (reference sequence). The CDR3 is 13 residues long. The V gene lost 0 bases and the J gene lost 8 bases, with 13 bases spanning the gap. The CDR3 is CAWSVNGNAGYTF. As DNA, the CDR3 is TGTGCCTGGAGTGTAAACGGGAACGCAGGCTACACCTTC.

The rearrangement links TRBV7-2 to TRBJ2-1; possibly TRBD1 or TRBD2 for D (5 bases each). CDR1 is SGHTA, CDR2 FQGNSA, per germline. V lost 2 bases and J 2 bases, leaving 7 bases between the germline ends. The CDR3 is made up of 14 amino acids. The chain's CDR3 is CASSLLGAYNEQFF. Here the CDR3 DNA reads TGTGCCAGCAGCTTACTGGGGGCCTACAATGAGCAGTTCTTC.

The chain uses TRBV6-2 or TRBV6-3 and TRBJ2-7, with D perhaps TRBD2 (6 bases). The CDR3 contains 16 residues. The germline V gene encodes CDR1 MNHEY and CDR2 SVGEGT. V was trimmed by 6 bases and J by 0 bases, leaving 18 bases between them. The CDR3 loop is CASRYSYGSLSYEQYF. DNA for the CDR3: TGTGCCAGCAGATATTCGTACGGGAGTCTCTCCTACGAGCAGTACTTC.

The V gene is TRBV4-2, the J gene TRBJ1-1; D is unresolved. CDR1 LGHNA and CDR2 YNFKEQ come from the germline V gene. This CDR3 is 15 amino acids long. Trimming removed 2 bases from V and 4 bases from J, with 14 bases in between. CDR3 sequence reads: CASSQPTGGSTEAFF. The CDR3 DNA reads TGTGCCAGCAGCCAACCGACGGGAGGGAGCACTGAAGCTTTCTTT.

This clonotype was seen only a few times. The chain uses TRBV5-8 and TRBJ2-3; 14 nucleotides agree with TRBD2. Trimming at V came to 3 bases and at J to 1 base, leaving 4 bases not matched to a gene. CDR1 is SGHTS, CDR2 YDEGEE, per germline. This CDR3 comprises 17 residues. CDR3: CASSSGTSGGGTDTQYF. DNA of the CDR3: TGTGCCAGCAGCTCCGGGACTAGCGGGGGAGGCACAGATACGCAGTATTTT.

This clonotype was picked up one time. The chain couples TRBV2 to TRBJ2-5; no clear D. The CDR3 extends over 11 amino acids. Germline V gene lookup returns CDR1 SNHLY and CDR2 FYNNEI. V was shortened by 7 bases and J by 2 bases, with 5 bases between the two germline ends. The CDR3 protein is CASTYQETQYF. The CDR3 nucleotides read TGTGCCAGCACATATCAAGAGACCCAGTACTTC.

The chain employs TRBV20-1 and TRBJ2-1, with D possibly being TRBD2 (5 bases). The CDR3 spans 13 residues. Germline-derived CDR1 and CDR2 are DFQATT and SNEGSKA (reference sequence). V was cut by 7 bases and J by 1 base, with 11 bases left in between. CDR3 bases: TGCAGTGGAGCCAGCGGTTCCTACAATGAGCAGTTCTTC. Translated, it gives CSGASGSYNEQFF.

This chain joins TRBV20-1 and TRBJ2-3; 12 bases are a match to TRBD2. This CDR3 spans 13 amino acids. Germline values: CDR1 DFQATT, CDR2 SNEGSKA (reference sequence). V lost 5 bases and J lost 8; bases outside the gene matches: 5. The CDR3 DNA sequence: TGCAGTGCTTTTACTAGCGGGAGGCGTACGCAGTATTTT. Its translation: CSAFTSGRRTQYF.

The chain combines TRBV20-1 with TRBJ1-3, with D tentatively TRBD1 (5 bases). CDR3 size: 14 residues. V was cut by 6 bases and J by 2 bases, with 14 bases left in between. The germline V gene encodes CDR1 DFQATT and CDR2 SNEGSKA (reference sequence). Here the CDR3 DNA reads TGCAGTGCCCCGGCGGGGGGGACTGGAAACACCATATATTTT. This translates into CSAPAGGTGNTIYF.